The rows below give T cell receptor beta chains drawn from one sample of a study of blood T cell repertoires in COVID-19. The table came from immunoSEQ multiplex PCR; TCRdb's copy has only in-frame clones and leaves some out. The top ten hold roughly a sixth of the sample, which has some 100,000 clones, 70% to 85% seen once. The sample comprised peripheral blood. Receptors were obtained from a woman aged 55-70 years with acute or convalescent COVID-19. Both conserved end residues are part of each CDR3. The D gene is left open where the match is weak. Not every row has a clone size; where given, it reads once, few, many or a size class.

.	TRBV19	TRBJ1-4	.	CASSRLQGGEKLFF	TGTGCCAGTAGTCGTCTACAGGGTGGCGAAAAACTGTTTTTT
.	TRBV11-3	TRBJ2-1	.	CASSGDFTYNEQFF	TGTGCCAGCAGCGGGGACTTTACGTACAATGAGCAGTTCTTC
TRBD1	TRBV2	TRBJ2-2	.	CASSADRQTGELFF	TGTGCCAGCAGTGCGGACAGGCAGACCGGGGAGCTGTTTTTT
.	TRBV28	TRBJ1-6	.	CASSFESYSPLHF	TGTGCCAGCAGTTTTGAGAGTTATTCACCCCTCCACTTT
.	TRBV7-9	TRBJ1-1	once	CASSGDWVNTEAFF	TGTGCCAGCAGCGGCGACTGGGTGAACACTGAAGCTTTCTTT
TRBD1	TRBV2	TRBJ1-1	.	CASRRSDGTGVRAFF	TGTGCCAGCAGGAGGTCAGATGGGACAGGGGTAAGGGCTTTCTTT
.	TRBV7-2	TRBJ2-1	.	CASSSTHRLVDEQFF	TGTGCCAGCAGCTCAACCCATAGACTCGTCGATGAGCAGTTCTTC
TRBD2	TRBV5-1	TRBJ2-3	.	CASRYSGGYTDTQYF	TGCGCCAGCAGATATAGCGGGGGGTACACAGATACGCAGTATTTT
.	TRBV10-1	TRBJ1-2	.	CASSESRVSPKEYNYGYTF	TGCGCCAGCAGTGAGTCCAGGGTGAGCCCTAAAGAATACAACTATGGCTACACCTTC
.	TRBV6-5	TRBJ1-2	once	CASTEGWDTYGYTF	TGTGCCAGCACCGAAGGTTGGGACACCTATGGCTACACCTTC
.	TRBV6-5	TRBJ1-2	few	CASSSRVGYTF	TGTGCCAGCAGTTCCAGGGTCGGCTACACCTTC
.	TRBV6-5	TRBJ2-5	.	CASSYTWTGAQETQYF	TGTGCCAGCAGTTACACCTGGACGGGAGCCCAAGAGACCCAGTACTTC
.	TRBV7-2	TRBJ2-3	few	CASSLSSGFTDTQYF	TGTGCCAGCAGCTTGTCCTCAGGGTTCACAGATACGCAGTATTTT
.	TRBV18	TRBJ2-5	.	CASSPLTSRQETQYF	TGTGCCAGCTCACCACTGACATCCAGACAAGAGACCCAGTACTTC
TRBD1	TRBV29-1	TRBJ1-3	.	CSVRQGDSGNTIYF	TGCAGCGTCCGACAGGGGGACTCTGGAAACACCATATATTTT
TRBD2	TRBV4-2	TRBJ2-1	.	CASSQDSGGGASYNEQFF	TGTGCCAGCAGCCAAGATTCGGGCGGGGGGGCATCCTACAATGAGCAGTTCTTC
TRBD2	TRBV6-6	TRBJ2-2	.	CASSPARGVNTGELFF	TGTGCCAGCAGTCCTGCCCGGGGGGTTAACACCGGGGAGCTGTTTTTT
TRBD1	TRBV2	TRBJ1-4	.	CATTRDRENEKLFF	TGTGCCACAACCCGGGACAGGGAGAATGAAAAACTGTTTTTT
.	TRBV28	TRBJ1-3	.	CASSLMLSGNTIYF	TGTGCCAGCAGCCTTATGTTGTCTGGAAACACCATATATTTT
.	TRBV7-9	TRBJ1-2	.	CASSAGGYGYTF	TGTGCCAGCAGCGCCGGGGGTTATGGCTACACCTTC
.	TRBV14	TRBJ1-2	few	CASSQTGGGASGYTF	TGTGCCAGCAGCCAAACCGGGGGGGGCGCGAGTGGCTACACCTTC
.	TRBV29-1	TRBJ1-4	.	CSVGTGSGEKLFF	TGCAGCGTTGGAACAGGGTCGGGGGAAAAACTGTTTTTT
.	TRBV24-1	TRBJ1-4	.	CATSDVSLEGNEKLFF	TGTGCCACCAGTGATGTCTCATTGGAGGGTAATGAAAAACTGTTTTTT
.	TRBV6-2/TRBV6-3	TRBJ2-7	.	CASSRGYEQYF	TGTGCCAGCAGTAGAGGGTACGAGCAGTACTTC
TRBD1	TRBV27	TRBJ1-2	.	CASSARQGADGYTF	TGTGCCAGCAGTGCACGACAGGGGGCAGACGGCTACACCTTC
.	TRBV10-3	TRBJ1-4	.	CATKGGTNEKLFF	TGTGCCACCAAGGGGGGGACTAATGAAAAACTGTTTTTT
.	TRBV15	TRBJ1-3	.	CATSRGGIGNTIYF	TGTGCCACCAGCAGAGGGGGCATTGGAAACACCATATATTTT
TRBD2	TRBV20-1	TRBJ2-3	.	CSASQVAGGSDTQYF	TGCAGTGCTAGTCAAGTAGCGGGGGGCTCGGATACGCAGTATTTT
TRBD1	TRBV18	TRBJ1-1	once	CASSPGGTGPAFF	TGTGCCAGCTCACCGGGCGGGACAGGGCCAGCTTTCTTT
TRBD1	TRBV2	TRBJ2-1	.	CASSPGGALLPEQFF	TGTGCCAGCAGCCCAGGGGGAGCCTTACTCCCGGAGCAGTTCTTC
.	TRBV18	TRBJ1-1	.	CASSRTSGVNTEAFF	TGTGCCAGCTCACGGACATCAGGGGTGAACACTGAAGCTTTCTTT
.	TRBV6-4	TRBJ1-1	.	CASSDSGRVSGTEAFF	TGTGCCAGCAGTGACTCTGGCAGGGTGTCGGGCACTGAAGCTTTCTTT
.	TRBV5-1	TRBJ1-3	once	CASSLTQGYSGNTIYF	TGCGCCAGCAGCTTAACACAGGGCTACTCTGGAAACACCATATATTTT
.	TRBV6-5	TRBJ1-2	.	CASRDRQEIGYTF	TGTGCCAGCAGGGATCGACAGGAGATTGGCTACACCTTC
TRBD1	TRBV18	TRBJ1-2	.	CASSRVLSQQGGDYTF	TGTGCCAGCTCACGCGTTTTAAGCCAACAGGGGGGAGACTACACCTTC
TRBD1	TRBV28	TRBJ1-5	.	CASSLQTGSQPQHF	TGTGCCAGCAGTTTACAGACAGGGAGTCAGCCCCAGCATTTT
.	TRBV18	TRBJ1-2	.	CASTVDTTASRNGYTF	TGTGCCAGCACAGTAGACACGACGGCCTCACGGAATGGCTACACCTTC
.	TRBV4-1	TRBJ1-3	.	CASSQGPSLDSRSGNTIYF	TGCGCCAGCAGCCAAGGACCCTCCTTGGACAGCCGCTCTGGAAACACCATATATTTT
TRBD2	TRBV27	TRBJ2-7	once	CASSLGAGPAYEQYF	TGTGCCAGCAGTTTAGGAGCGGGGCCAGCCTACGAGCAGTACTTC
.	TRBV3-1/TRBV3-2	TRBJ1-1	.	CASSQYSGTEAFF	TGTGCCAGCAGCCAATATTCGGGTACTGAAGCTTTCTTT
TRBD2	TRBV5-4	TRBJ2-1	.	CASSPTSGGAYNEQFF	TGTGCCAGCAGCCCGACTAGCGGGGGGGCCTACAATGAGCAGTTCTTC
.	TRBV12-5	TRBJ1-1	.	CASVPRGNTEAFF	TGTGCTAGTGTCCCCCGCGGAAACACTGAAGCTTTCTTT
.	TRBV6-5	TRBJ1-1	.	CASSRVSTEAFF	TGTGCCAGCTCTCGGGTGAGCACTGAAGCTTTCTTT
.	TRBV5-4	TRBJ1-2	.	CASSLEAGAKGYTF	TGTGCCAGCAGCTTGGAGGCAGGGGCGAAAGGCTACACCTTC
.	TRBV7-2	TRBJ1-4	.	CASSLAGRREKLFF	TGTGCCAGCAGCTTAGCAGGCCGGAGGGAAAAACTGTTTTTT
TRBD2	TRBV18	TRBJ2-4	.	CASSALAGADLAKNIQYF	TGTGCCAGCTCAGCGCTAGCGGGGGCCGACCTAGCCAAAAACATTCAGTACTTC
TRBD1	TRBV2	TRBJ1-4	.	CASNPDRANEKLFF	TGTGCCAGCAACCCAGACAGGGCTAATGAAAAACTGTTTTTT
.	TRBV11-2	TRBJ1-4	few	CASSFLQALNEKLFF	TGTGCCAGCAGCTTCCTGCAGGCCCTTAATGAAAAACTGTTTTTT
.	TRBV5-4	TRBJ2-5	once	CASSQAAQETQYF	TGTGCCAGCAGCCAAGCGGCCCAAGAGACCCAGTACTTC